A single sample is the source of the 21 T cell receptor beta chains below, sequenced in a study of vaccination effects on CD4 cells after COVID-19. TCRdb's copy holds only in-frame clones and misses some; the assay was immunoSEQ multiplex PCR. Here the sample spans about 58,000 clones, about three quarters being singletons. Culture proceeded for roughly ten days, and CD4+ T cells were then isolated. Which antigens these TCRs recognize remains unknown. Specimen: CD4+ T cells from PBMCs cultured without peptide, collected before COVID-19 vaccination. Receptors were obtained from a human donor who received a COVID-19 vaccine.

The chain is built from TRBV2 and TRBJ2-3, with TRBD2 identical over 13 bases. The germline CDR1 and CDR2 sequences are SNHLY and FYNNEI. CDR3 size: 15 residues. The J segment lost 4 bases and the V segment lost 8 bases, leaving 6 bases of the junction unmatched. In DNA, the CDR3 is TGTGCCAGCCTCCGGACTAGCGGGGGTGCAGATACGCAGTATTTT. Translation gives CASLRTSGGADTQYF.

The chain recombines TRBV6-5 with TRBJ2-7; D assignment may be TRBD1 or TRBD2 (5 bases each). The CDR3 runs 13 residues. The germline V and J ends were trimmed by 7 bases and 3 bases, with 13 bases remaining between them. The germline gives CDR1 MNHEY, CDR2 SVGAGI. DNA for the CDR3: TGTGCCAGCACTAGGGACCTAAGCTACGAGCAGTACGTC. Its protein product is CASTRDLSYEQYV.

The V call is TRBV2, the J call TRBJ1-1; 8 bases align to TRBD1. The V segment lost 4 bases and the J segment 3 bases; nucleotides outside the gene matches: 4. In germline, CDR1 is SNHLY, CDR2 FYNNEI. CDR3 length equals 14 residues. The CDR3 region has the DNA TGTGCCAGCAGTGTCCAGGGGGCTGACACTGAAGCTTTCTTT. Its translation: CASSVQGADTEAFF.

V usage is TRBV6-1 and J usage is TRBJ1-4; no definite D call. Germline loops: CDR1 MNHNS, CDR2 SASEGT. CDR3 length: 11 residues. V shed 6 bases and J shed 4 bases, with 3 bases lying between them. Here the CDR3 DNA reads TGTGCCAGCAGGGGTAATGAAAAACTGTTTTTT. It codes for CASRGNEKLFF.

The gene calls are TRBV29-1 and TRBJ2-5, with TRBD2 as a possible D gene (5 bases). CDR1 and CDR2 (germline): SQVTM, ANQGSEA. This CDR3 is 14 amino acids long. The ends were cut back, 7 bases at V and 2 bases at J, with 17 bases in the middle. Written as DNA, the CDR3 is TGCAGCGCCCTTGGAAGGTGGAGGCAAGAGACCCAGTACTTC. The encoded protein is CSALGRWRQETQYF.

This chain links TRBV28 with TRBJ2-7, with TRBD1 identical over 10 bases. Germline V CDR1 and CDR2: MDHEN, SYDVKM. The CDR3 sequence is 17 residues long. J gave up 3 bases and V 8 bases, and 16 bases lay outside the gene matches. The CDR3 DNA reads TGTGCCAGCCAAGCCCTGGCAGGAGGACAGGGGGTCTACGAGCAGTACGTC. This gives the protein CASQALAGGQGVYEQYV.

This clone was seen only a few times. The chain has TRBV4-1 and TRBJ2-7; the D is unclear. The CDR3 spans 14 residues. Germline V gene data show CDR1 as MGHRA and CDR2 as YSYEKL. Trimming pared 0 bases from V and 1 base from J, leaving 7 bases between. The CDR3 is CASSQDGDSYEQYV. The CDR3 nucleotides are TGCGCCAGCAGCCAAGATGGGGATTCCTACGAGCAGTACGTC.

The chain is built from TRBV7-9 and TRBJ1-4, with unresolved D. Germline CDR1 SEHNR, CDR2 FQNEAQ (reference sequence). The CDR3 sequence is 17 residues long. The germline V and J ends were trimmed by 2 bases and 0 bases, with 13 bases remaining between them. The CDR3 coding sequence is TGTGCCAGCAGCTTACGAGGAGGCTTTGCAACTAATGAAAAACTGTTTTTT. Residues: CASSLRGGFATNEKLFF.

This clone was seen just once. The chain recombines TRBV9 with TRBJ1-3; TRBD1 might be the D (6 bases). The length of the CDR3 is 13 residues. The V end was cut by 6 bases, the J end by 2 bases, with 9 bases between. Germline CDR1 reads SGDLS; CDR2 reads YYNGEE. This CDR3 is CASTGEPGNTIYF. CDR3 bases: TGTGCCAGCACAGGGGAACCTGGAAACACCATATATTTT. The entire variable domain, with the rest obtained from reference TRBV9 and TRBJ1-3, is as follows: DSGVTQTPKHLITATGQRVTLRCSPRSGDLSVYWYQQSLDQGLQFLIQYYNGEERAKGNILERFSAQQFPDLHSELNLSSLELGDSALYFCASTGEPGNTIYFGEGSWLTVV.

V gene TRBV7-2 combines with J gene TRBJ1-2, with D tentatively TRBD1 (6 bases). This CDR3 comprises 14 residues. The V end was cut by 5 bases, the J end by 4 bases, with 14 bases between. Germline loops: CDR1 SGHTA, CDR2 FQGNSA. CDR3 amino acids: CASSPRGIGYGYTF. The CDR3 nucleotides read TGTGCCAGCAGCCCCAGGGGAATCGGCTATGGCTACACCTTC.

As DNA, the CDR3 is TGCGCCAGCAGCCCGCGGCATGGTTTGGATGGCTACACCTTC. Translation gives CASSPRHGLDGYTF. The genes are TRBV4-3 and TRBJ1-2; no definite D call. V lost 4 bases and J lost 6, with 15 bases in between. CDR3 length: 14 amino acids. Looked up from germline, CDR1 is LGHNA and CDR2 is YSLEER.

The V call is TRBV6-4, the J call TRBJ2-3; D is unresolved. Germline CDR1 MRHNA, CDR2 SNTAGT. Trimming pared 5 bases from V and 5 bases from J, leaving 5 bases between. The CDR3 extends over 11 amino acids. This chain's CDR3 is CASSIGDTQYF. The CDR3 DNA is TGTGCCAGCAGTATCGGAGATACGCAGTATTTT.

The CDR3, as DNA: TGTGCCAGCAAGGGCAGGGAGAACACTGAAGCTTTCTTT. Its translation is CASKGRENTEAFF. The chain combines TRBV6-5 with TRBJ1-1; weak D call: TRBD1 (5 bases). The V gene's germline CDR1 is MNHEY and CDR2 SVGAGI. The germline V and J ends were trimmed by 7 bases and 1 base, with 10 bases remaining between them. There are 13 residues in the CDR3.

V and J are TRBV30 and TRBJ2-7; D tentatively fits TRBD1 or TRBD2 (6 bases each). This CDR3 spans 15 amino acids. Germline V CDR1 and CDR2: GTSNPN, SVGIG (reference sequence). The CDR3 nucleotides are TGTGCCGGGAGGTATCCTCGGGACAAGTCCTACGAGCAGTACGTC. The encoded protein is CAGRYPRDKSYEQYV.

This clone appeared once. The J gene is TRBJ1-2, the V gene TRBV5-1, with D perhaps TRBD1 (5 bases). V was cut by 0 bases and J by 2 bases, with 11 bases left in between. The CDR3 totals 15 residues. CDR1 is SGHRS, CDR2 YFSETQ, per germline. The CDR3 DNA sequence: TGCGCCAGCAGCTTGGAGGCAGGGAGGAACTATGGCTACACCTTC. Translated: CASSLEAGRNYGYTF. The variable domain in full, with the rest retrieved from reference TRBV5-1 and TRBJ1-2, is KAGVTQTPRYLIKTRGQQVTLSCSPISGHRSVSWYQQTPGQGLQFLFEYFSETQRNKGNFPGRFSGRQFSNSRSEMNVSTLELGDSALYLCASSLEAGRNYGYTFGSGTRLTVV.

The CDR3 sequence: CAWSPQTGHSGNTIYF. CDR3 in DNA: TGTGCCTGGAGTCCTCAGACAGGACACTCTGGAAACACCATATATTTT. This chain links TRBV30 with TRBJ1-3; TRBD1 is a possible D gene (6 bases). V gave up 2 bases and J gave up 0 bases, with 14 bases separating them. The CDR3 spans 16 residues. Germline assignment: CDR1 GTSNPN and CDR2 SVGIG (reference sequence).

The chain carries TRBV6-5 and TRBJ2-5, with TRBD2 matching over 9 bases. With V trimmed by 6 bases and J by 1 base, 6 bases remained unmatched. There are 15 residues in the CDR3. CDR1 is MNHEY, CDR2 SVGAGI, per germline. The CDR3 sequence is CASSVSGGFQETQYF. CDR3 nucleotide sequence: TGTGCCAGCAGCGTCAGCGGGGGGTTCCAAGAGACCCAGTACTTC.

The V gene is TRBV19, the J gene TRBJ2-5, with 8 bases matching TRBD2. CDR1 and CDR2 from the germline V gene are LNHDA and SQIVND (reference sequence). CDR3 length: 14 residues. Germline trimming cut 3 bases from V and 5 bases from J; bases unmatched to any gene: 5. This chain's CDR3 is CASSISLAGETQYF. DNA for the CDR3: TGTGCCAGTAGTATTTCCCTAGCGGGCGAGACCCAGTACTTC. Full variable domain (outside the CDR3, taken from reference TRBV19 and TRBJ2-5): DGGITQSPKYLFRKEGQNVTLSCEQNLNHDAMYWYRQDPGQGLRLIYYSQIVNDFQKGDIAEGYSVSREKKESFPLTVTSAQKNPTAFYLCASSISLAGETQYFGPGTRLLVL.

Here the CDR3 reads CASSQQGSGAGYTF. DNA of the CDR3: TGTGCCAGTAGCCAACAGGGATCCGGTGCTGGCTACACCTTC. The chain links TRBV19 to TRBJ1-2, with D tentatively TRBD1 (6 bases). Trimming removed 6 bases from V and 7 bases from J, with 18 bases in between. Germline-derived CDR1 and CDR2 are LNHDA and SQIVND (reference sequence). There are 14 residues in the CDR3.

The rearrangement uses TRBV6-6 and TRBJ2-7, with 7 positions matching TRBD1. The ends lost 0 bases at V and 5 bases at J; junction bases unmatched: 4. The CDR3 runs 14 residues. Germline CDR1 MNHNY, CDR2 SVGAGI (reference sequence). CDR3 in amino acids: CASSYSGQTNEQYV. The CDR3 DNA sequence: TGTGCCAGCAGTTACTCGGGACAGACGAACGAGCAGTACGTC.

V usage is TRBV6-5 and J usage is TRBJ1-4, with a tentative D call TRBD1 (5 bases). The CDR3 is 15 amino acids. CDR1 is MNHEY, CDR2 SVGAGI, per germline. Trimming removed 8 bases at V and 1 base at J, with 14 bases between. CDR3 DNA sequence: TGTGCCAGCCGGGACGGACTTTTAACTAATGAAAAACTGTTTTTT. Encoded protein: CASRDGLLTNEKLFF.